The next 18 T cell receptor beta chains were all read from a single sample in a study of T cells expressing NK-cell markers. TCRdb reanalyzed the 5' RACE reads, giving one entry per CDR3 protein sequence and no DNA. In total, the table holds some 150,000 distinct CDR3 sequences. The sample comprised blood T cells: a sorted CD56 or NKG2C T cell subset, CD4+ or CD8+ T cells, or bulk PBMC T cells (not recorded which). These receptors originate from a man younger than 35 in good health.

The rearrangement links TRBV14 to TRBJ2-3. The CDR3 totals 15 residues. Germline values: CDR1 SGHDN, CDR2 FVKESK. The CDR3 here is CASSPDGASTDTQYF.

Here the CDR3 reads CAISDEYGGQETQYF. The J gene is TRBJ2-5, the V gene TRBV10-3. Germline V lookup: CDR1 ENHRY, CDR2 SYGVKD. The CDR3 runs 15 residues.

The chain joins TRBV6-2 or TRBV6-3 to TRBJ2-2; no DNA is available, so the TRBD2 call from TCRdb remains unchecked. This CDR3 is built from 17 residues. In germline, CDR1 is MNHEY, CDR2 SVGEGT. This chain's CDR3 is CASSYSSPGLGTGELFF.

V usage is TRBV11-2 and J usage is TRBJ2-3; TCRdb gives TRBD2 as the D gene, but with no DNA this cannot be confirmed. Germline lookup yields CDR1 SGHAT and CDR2 FQNNGV. CDR3 length: 21 amino acids. The CDR3 here is CASSPNPAGGLGLRSTDTQYF.

The chain has TRBV7-2 and TRBJ2-1. This CDR3 has 13 amino acids. In germline, CDR1 is SGHTA, CDR2 FQGNSA. CDR3: CASSLVLLNEQFF.

The chain couples TRBV20-1 to TRBJ2-1; TCRdb's D gene call, TRBD2, goes unchecked for lack of DNA. The CDR3 loop spans 14 amino acids. Germline V lookup: CDR1 DFQATT, CDR2 SNEGSKA (reference sequence). The CDR3 spells CSARYLAGPSGQFF.

The genes are TRBV6-1 and TRBJ1-1; absent DNA, TCRdb's TRBD1 call cannot be checked. This CDR3 contains 13 residues. Germline-derived CDR1 and CDR2 are MNHNS and SASEGT. The chain's CDR3 is CASKGGTNTEAFF.

V and J are TRBV3-1 and TRBJ2-3; TCRdb outputs TRBD2, but without DNA this stays unchecked. Looked up from germline, CDR1 is LGHDT and CDR2 is YNNKEL (reference sequence). The CDR3 totals 13 residues. The CDR3 reads CASLGLAGDTQYF.

The chain is built from TRBV29-1 and TRBJ2-3; checking the TCRdb D call of TRBD1 is not possible without DNA. The CDR3 sequence is 16 residues long. The germline V gene has CDR1 SQVTM and CDR2 ANQGSEA. The CDR3 region is CSPLLTGTGNSDTQYF.

The rearrangement links TRBV25-1 to TRBJ1-1; as DNA is missing, the TRBD1 call by TCRdb cannot be tested. CDR3 length: 12 residues. CDR1 MGHDK and CDR2 SYGVNS come from the germline V gene. The CDR3: CASMTGVTEAFF.

The J gene is TRBJ2-5, the V gene TRBV4-3. The CDR3 runs to 15 residues. CDR1 is LGHNA, CDR2 YSLEER, per germline. CDR3 protein: CASATNQSPQETQYF.

V and J are TRBV20-1 and TRBJ2-7; TCRdb gives TRBD2 as the D gene, but with no DNA this cannot be confirmed. The CDR3 contains 15 residues. The V gene's germline CDR1 is DFQATT and CDR2 SNEGSKA (reference sequence). CDR3 residues: CSARELAGVPHEQYF.

The chain couples TRBV7-2 to TRBJ2-1. This CDR3 is built from 13 residues. Germline CDR1 reads SGHTA; CDR2 reads FQGNSA. CDR3 protein: CASSSGILNEQFF.

This CDR3 is CASSLSRNSGGLRETQYF. V is TRBV7-8 and J is TRBJ2-5; TCRdb's assignment of TRBD2 cannot be checked, as there is no DNA. CDR3 size: 18 residues. CDR1 and CDR2 (germline): SGHVS, FQNEAQ.

This chain connects TRBV7-6 to TRBJ1-2; as DNA is missing, the TRBD1 call by TCRdb cannot be tested. Germline-derived CDR1 and CDR2 are SGHVS and FNYEAQ. The CDR3 contains 14 residues. CDR3 sequence reads: CASSPAGTNYGYTF.

The chain links TRBV11-1 to TRBJ2-2; TCRdb names TRBD1, which stays unverified in the absence of DNA. CDR3 size: 18 residues. The germline gives CDR1 SGHAT, CDR2 FQDESV (reference sequence). Here the CDR3 reads CASSPRGVRGLNTGELFF. Combining the CDR3 with reference TRBV11-1 and TRBJ2-2 gives the whole variable domain EAEVAQSPRYKITEKSQAVAFWCDPISGHATLYWYRQILGQGPELLVQFQDESVVDDSQLPKDRFSAERLKGVDSTLKIQPAELGDSAMYLCASSPRGVRGLNTGELFFGEGSRLTVL.

The CDR3 here is CASSLEAGSREQYF. The chain employs TRBV5-5 and TRBJ2-7; lacking DNA, the TRBD1 call made by TCRdb goes unchecked. This CDR3 region has 14 residues. Germline CDR1 is SGHKS and CDR2 is YYEKEE (reference sequence).

The rearrangement joins TRBV2 to TRBJ2-4; TCRdb gives TRBD2 as the D gene, but with no DNA this cannot be confirmed. CDR3 length equals 17 residues. Per the germline V gene, CDR1 is SNHLY and CDR2 is FYNNEI. The CDR3 is CASGPGLAGVDKNIQYF.